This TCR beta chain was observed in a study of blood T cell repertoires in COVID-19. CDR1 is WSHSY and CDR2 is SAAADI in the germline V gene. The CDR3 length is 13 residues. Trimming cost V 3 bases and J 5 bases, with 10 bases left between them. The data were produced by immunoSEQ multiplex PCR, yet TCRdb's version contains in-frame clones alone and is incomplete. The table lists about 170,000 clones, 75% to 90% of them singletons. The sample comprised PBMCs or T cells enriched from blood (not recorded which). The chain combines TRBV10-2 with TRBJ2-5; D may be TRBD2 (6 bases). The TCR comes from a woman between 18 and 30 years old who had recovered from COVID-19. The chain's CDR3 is CASSDNREETQYF. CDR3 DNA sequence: TGCGCCAGCAGTGATAACCGGGAGGAGACCCAGTACTTC.